This TCR beta chain came from a study of T cells after yellow fever vaccination. Study-wide results and caveats: The secondary response peaked faster, at day 5 versus 15, but was weaker.

This clonotype was seen many times. No antigen is known for it. MiXCR, run by TCRdb on the 5' RACE reads, gives a single entry per CDR3 protein. The sample has about 220,000 distinct CDR3 sequences, roughly 3.3% seen once. CDR1 and CDR2 from the germline V gene are KGHSH and LQKENI. This CDR3 is 13 amino acids long. V was trimmed by 5 bases and J by 5 bases, leaving 12 bases between them. The chain uses TRBV18 and TRBJ2-5; tentative D call: TRBD1 (5 bases). The sequencing used CD4+ T cells sorted from PBMCs, collected 10 days after the yellow fever booster vaccination. This clonotype originated in a young man who received the YFV17D yellow fever vaccine. CDR3 coding DNA: TGTGCCAGCTCAGCGGACATCCAGGAGACCCAGTACTTC. It yields the protein CASSADIQETQYF.